Listed below are T cell receptor beta chains from one sample, sequenced in a study of cytomegalovirus exposure and HLA in healthy donors. Produced via immunoSEQ multiplex PCR; TCRdb's table is partial and in-frame only. The sample has some 190,000 clones, over 80% seen once. Sample: PBMCs. Receptors were obtained from a man aged 25 to 40 in good health and CMV-seronegative. CDR3s include the opening cysteine and the closing phenylalanine or tryptophan. D genes are given only for firm matches. Where a row states a size, it is once, few, many or the class of an expanded clone; other rows omit it.

abundance	d_gene	j_gene	v_gene	CDR3nt	CDR3aa
NA	TRBD1	TRBJ2-3	TRBV6-1	TGTGCCGGGACAGGGGTGACAGATACGCAGTATTTT	CAGTGVTDTQYF
NA	NA	TRBJ1-5	TRBV30	TGTGCCTGTGCCAGGGATCGGCAGCCCCAGCATTTT	CACARDRQPQHF
NA	TRBD2	TRBJ2-1	TRBV2	TGTGCCAGCAGTGCCGCTCCGGGGACTAGCGGGAGGGTAGGTTACAATGAGCAGTTCTTC	CASSAAPGTSGRVGYNEQFF
NA	TRBD1	TRBJ1-5	TRBV28	TGTGCCAGCAGTTCAGCCGGGACAGGGAGTCAGCCCCAGCATTTT	CASSSAGTGSQPQHF
NA	NA	TRBJ1-4	TRBV28	TGTGCCAGCAGACAGGAAAATGAAAAACTGTTTTTT	CASRQENEKLFF
NA	NA	TRBJ2-6	TRBV6-4	TGTGCCAGCAGTGATCCCCGATCTGGGGCCAACGGCCTGACTTTC	CASSDPRSGANGLTF
once	TRBD1	TRBJ2-1	TRBV5-1	TGCGCCAGCAGCTTCCGGGACAGGGCTTACAATGAGCAGTTCTTC	CASSFRDRAYNEQFF
NA	TRBD2	TRBJ2-5	TRBV9	TGTGCCAGCAGCGTAGGCGGGGGGGCCGGGGGGGAGACCCAGTACTTC	CASSVGGGAGGETQYF
NA	TRBD2	TRBJ2-1	TRBV19	TGTGCCAGTAGGGGGGGTACCAGCGGGAGGGCCCGAAGCGAGGAGCAGTTCTTC	CASRGGTSGRARSEEQFF
once	TRBD1	TRBJ2-3	TRBV29-1	TGCAGCGTTGAATGGGAGAGGACAGGGCTCCGCACAGATACGCAGTATTTT	CSVEWERTGLRTDTQYF
NA	TRBD2	TRBJ2-3	TRBV7-6	TGTGCCAGCAGCCTCGTAGCGGGGGCCCTCACAGATACGCAGTATTTT	CASSLVAGALTDTQYF
NA	TRBD1	TRBJ2-5	TRBV11-1	TGTGCCAGCAGCATTACTAGGACAGGGAGGAAAGAGACCCAGTACTTC	CASSITRTGRKETQYF
NA	TRBD2	TRBJ2-1	TRBV28	TGTGCCAGCAGTTTCACTAGCGGGGCCTACAATGAGCAGTTCTTC	CASSFTSGAYNEQFF
once	TRBD1	TRBJ1-2	TRBV19	TGTGCCAGTAGTATAGCGGGACAGGGGAACTATGGCTACACCTTC	CASSIAGQGNYGYTF
NA	NA	TRBJ1-2	TRBV28	TGTGCCAGCAGTGAATCAAGGGGTTACTATGGCTACACCTTC	CASSESRGYYGYTF
once	TRBD1	TRBJ2-7	TRBV28	TGTGCCAGCAGTTTACCCCGCCGGACAGGGATCTCCTACGAGCAGTACTTC	CASSLPRRTGISYEQYF
NA	TRBD1	TRBJ2-2	TRBV25-1	TGTGCCAGCAGTGGGTCCCGGGACAGCAACACCGGGGAGCTGTTTTTT	CASSGSRDSNTGELFF
NA	TRBD2	TRBJ2-7	TRBV28	TGTGCCAGCAGCCTACCTCGGGAGGGGGCCTACGAGCAGTACTTC	CASSLPREGAYEQYF
NA	NA	TRBJ2-1	TRBV13	TGTGCCAGCAGCTCGACAGGGGAGGCGGGAGAGGACTACAATGAGCAGTTCTTC	CASSSTGEAGEDYNEQFF
NA	TRBD2	TRBJ2-2	TRBV11-2	TGTGCCAGCAGCTTTAGCGGGGGCCATTACACCGGGGAGCTGTTTTTT	CASSFSGGHYTGELFF
NA	NA	TRBJ2-4	TRBV4-1	TGCGCCAGCAGCCCCTACAGGGAGCAACTAAACATTCAGTACTTC	CASSPYREQLNIQYF
NA	NA	TRBJ2-5	TRBV28	TGTGCCAGCAGGCCTTGGGGGGTGCAAGAGACCCAGTACTTC	CASRPWGVQETQYF
NA	NA	TRBJ2-5	TRBV18	TGTGCCAGCTCACCTCTTGGACAGTTAAAGACCCAGTACTTC	CASSPLGQLKTQYF
NA	NA	TRBJ1-1	TRBV11-2	TGTGCCAGCAAAACCCCCGGGGACACTGAAGCTTTCTTT	CASKTPGDTEAFF
once	TRBD1	TRBJ2-1	TRBV7-9	TGTGCCAGCACCACGGACAGGGGTGGAGAGCAGTTCTTC	CASTTDRGGEQFF
NA	TRBD1	TRBJ2-7	TRBV28	TGTGCCAGCAATCTGCCAACCGGGACAGGGGCCTACGAGCAGTACTTC	CASNLPTGTGAYEQYF
NA	NA	TRBJ2-1	TRBV4-1	TGCGCCAGCAGCCAGTCAATAAGCGAGCAGTTCTTC	CASSQSISEQFF